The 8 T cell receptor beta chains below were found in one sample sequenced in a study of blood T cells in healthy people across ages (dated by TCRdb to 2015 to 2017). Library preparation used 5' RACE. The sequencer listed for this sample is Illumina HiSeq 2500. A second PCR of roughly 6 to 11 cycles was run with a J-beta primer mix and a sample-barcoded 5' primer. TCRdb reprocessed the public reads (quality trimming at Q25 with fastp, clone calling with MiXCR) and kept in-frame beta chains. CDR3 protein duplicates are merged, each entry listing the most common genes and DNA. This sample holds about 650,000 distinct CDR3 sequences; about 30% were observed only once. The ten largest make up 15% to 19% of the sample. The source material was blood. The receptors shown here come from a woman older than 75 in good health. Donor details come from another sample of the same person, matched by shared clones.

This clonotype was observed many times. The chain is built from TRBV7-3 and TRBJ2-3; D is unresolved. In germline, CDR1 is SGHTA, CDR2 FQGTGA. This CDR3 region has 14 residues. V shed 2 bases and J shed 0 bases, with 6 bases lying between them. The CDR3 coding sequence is TGTGCCAGCAGCTTAGCGGATAGCACAGATACGCAGTATTTT. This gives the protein CASSLADSTDTQYF.

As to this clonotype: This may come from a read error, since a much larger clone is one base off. The DNA of the CDR3 is TGTGCCAGCACGGAACTTTACGAGCAGTACTTC. Encoded protein: CASTELYEQYF. The V and J genes are TRBV25-1 and TRBJ2-4; the D is unclear. The end of the DNA aligns better with TRBJ2-7, so the J call may be wrong. Germline V gene data show CDR1 as MGHDK and CDR2 as SYGVNS. This CDR3 is built from 11 residues.

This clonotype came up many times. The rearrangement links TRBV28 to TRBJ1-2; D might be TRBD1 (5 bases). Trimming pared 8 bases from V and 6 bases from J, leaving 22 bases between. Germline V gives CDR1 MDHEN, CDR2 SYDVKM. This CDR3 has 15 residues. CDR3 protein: CASRTQGRTPDGYTF. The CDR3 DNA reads TGTGCCAGCCGCACCCAGGGACGGACACCGGATGGCTACACCTTC.

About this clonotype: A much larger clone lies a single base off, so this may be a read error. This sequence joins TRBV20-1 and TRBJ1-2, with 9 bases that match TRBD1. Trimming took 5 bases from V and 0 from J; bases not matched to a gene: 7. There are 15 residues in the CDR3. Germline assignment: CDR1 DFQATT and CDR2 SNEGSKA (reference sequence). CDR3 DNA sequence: TGCAGTGCTCAAGTACAGGGGGCGGCTAACTATGGCTACACCTTC. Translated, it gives CSAQVQGAANYGYTF.

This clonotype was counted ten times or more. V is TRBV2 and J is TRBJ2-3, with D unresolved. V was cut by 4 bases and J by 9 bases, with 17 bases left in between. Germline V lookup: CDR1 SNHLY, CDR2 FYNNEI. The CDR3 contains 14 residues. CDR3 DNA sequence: TGTGCCAGCAGTGGTTTTCTCGGGCTTAGCACGCAGTATTTT. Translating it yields CASSGFLGLSTQYF.

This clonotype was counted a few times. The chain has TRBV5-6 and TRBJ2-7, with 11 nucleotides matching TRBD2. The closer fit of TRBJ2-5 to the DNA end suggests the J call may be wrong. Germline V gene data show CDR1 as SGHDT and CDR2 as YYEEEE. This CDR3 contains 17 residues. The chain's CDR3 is CASSLGLAGSYPETQYF. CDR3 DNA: TGTGCCAGCAGCTTGGGACTAGCGGGGAGTTATCCAGAGACCCAGTACTTC.

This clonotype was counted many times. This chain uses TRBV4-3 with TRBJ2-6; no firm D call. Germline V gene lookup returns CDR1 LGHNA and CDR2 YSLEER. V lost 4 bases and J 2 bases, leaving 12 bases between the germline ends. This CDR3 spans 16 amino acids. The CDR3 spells CASSPSVGTGANVLTF. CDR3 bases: TGCGCCAGCAGCCCAAGTGTAGGGACTGGGGCCAACGTCCTGACTTTC.

CDR3 amino acids: CSADGGGSGRTSEQFF. The CDR3 DNA sequence: TGCAGTGCTGACGGTGGGGGTAGCGGGAGGACAAGTGAGCAGTTCTTC. This rearrangement joins TRBV20-1 to TRBJ2-1, with 10 bases matching TRBD2. There are 16 residues in the CDR3. CDR1 and CDR2 from the germline V gene are DFQATT and SNEGSKA (reference sequence). V lost 5 bases and J lost 9; bases outside the gene matches: 16.